One sample yielded the 9 T cell receptor beta chains listed below, sequenced in a study of OX40 agonist ivuxolimab in advanced cancers. Receptor libraries were prepared by the immunoSEQ multiplex PCR assay. What TCRdb holds here is the immuneACCESS table cut down to in-frame rearrangements. Part of the clones is not present; checked against another copy, under half of the missing clones reflect an unresolved V gene, and the others are unexplained. The sample table contains over 30,000 clones; only one count was recorded for 80% to 95% of them. The biggest ten clones account for approximately 3.8% of the sample. The sample in question was CD4+ or CD8+ T cells sorted from blood, obtained in a trial of the OX40 agonist ivuxolimab. All receptors come from an adult with an advanced solid tumor such as melanoma, head and neck, liver or kidney cancer.

The CDR3 spells CASSPSGTAGRGEKLFF. CDR3 DNA sequence: TGTGCCAGCAGCCCGTCCGGGACCGCCGGTAGAGGAGAAAAACTGTTTTTT. The gene calls are TRBV7-9 and TRBJ1-4; tentative D call: TRBD1 (5 bases). CDR3 length: 17 amino acids. The germline CDR1 and CDR2 sequences are SEHNR and FQNEAQ (reference sequence). Trimming removed 5 bases at V and 8 bases at J, with 24 bases between.

In its sample, this clone was seen a few times. The V gene is TRBV6-1, the J gene TRBJ2-7; D not resolved. The V gene's germline CDR1 is MNHNS and CDR2 SASEGT. Trimming took off 1 base at V and 6 bases at J, with 10 bases between the two ends. CDR3 length: 13 amino acids. The DNA for the CDR3 is TGTGCCAGCAGTGAAGGGCCCTCCACCGAGCAGTACTTC. Encoded protein: CASSEGPSTEQYF.

This chain links TRBV29-1 with TRBJ2-2; no clear D gene. CDR3 length: 11 residues. Trimming pared 5 bases from V and 3 bases from J, leaving 4 bases between. Germline V gene data show CDR1 as SQVTM and CDR2 as ANQGSEA. CDR3 bases: TGCAGCGTTTCCGACACCGGGGAGCTGTTTTTT. It yields the protein CSVSDTGELFF.

The chain has TRBV6-6 and TRBJ1-5, with unresolved D. V gave up 5 bases and J gave up 6 bases, with 11 bases separating them. Germline CDR1 is MNHNY and CDR2 is SVGAGI (reference sequence). The CDR3 is made up of 13 amino acids. The CDR3 DNA follows: TGTGCCAGCAGTCCAGGAAGTGGTCAGCCCCAGCATTTT. Its translation is CASSPGSGQPQHF.

The chain combines TRBV7-8 with TRBJ2-2, with TRBD2 identical over 9 bases. Germline CDR1 reads SGHVS; CDR2 reads FQNEAQ. The CDR3 runs to 16 residues. V shed 5 bases, J shed 7 bases, and the junction held 11 bases outside the gene matches. The CDR3 coding sequence is TGTGCCAGCAGCGGGGGATTAGCGGGAGCCTTCGGGGAGCTGTTTTTT. Its translation: CASSGGLAGAFGELFF.

As DNA, the CDR3 is TGTGCCAGCAGCTTGTCCCCGGACCGGGTGGCAGATACGCAGTATTTT. Protein product: CASSLSPDRVADTQYF. The chain has TRBV5-4 and TRBJ2-3; the D is unclear. The CDR3 contains 16 residues. CDR1 is SGHNT, CDR2 YYREEE, per germline (reference sequence). Trimming removed 1 base from V and 4 bases from J, with 16 bases in between.

The chain links TRBV28 to TRBJ1-6; D may be TRBD1 (5 bases). Germline assignment: CDR1 MDHEN and CDR2 SYDVKM. This CDR3 region has 15 residues. V lost 5 bases and J 10 bases, leaving 18 bases between the germline ends. The CDR3 nucleotides read TGTGCCAGCAGTCCCGCAGGGAGAGGAGAATCACCCCTCCACTTT. Its translation: CASSPAGRGESPLHF.

The J gene is TRBJ1-2, the V gene TRBV5-1; D call uncertain. Germline values: CDR1 SGHRS, CDR2 YFSETQ. CDR3 length: 13 residues. V lost 4 bases and J 8 bases, leaving 15 bases between the germline ends. CDR3 in DNA: TGCGCCAGCAGCCGGGAGGTGGATTCGGGCTACACCTTC. It translates to CASSREVDSGYTF.

V and J are TRBV15 and TRBJ2-1; 15 nucleotides line up with TRBD2. This CDR3 region has 17 residues. Germline CDR1 reads LNHNV; CDR2 reads YYDKDF (reference sequence). Unmatched junction bases numbered 3, after V lost 5 bases and J lost 1 base. DNA of the CDR3: TGTGCCACCAGCCCCGGACTAGCGGGAGGGTCCTACAATGAGCAGTTCTTC. The encoded protein is CATSPGLAGGSYNEQFF. Full variable domain (rest looked up from reference TRBV15 and TRBJ2-1): DAMVIQNPRYQVTQFGKPVTLSCSQTLNHNVMYWYQQKSSQAPKLLFHYYDKDFNNEADTPDNFQSRRPNTSFCFLDIRSPGLGDTAMYLCATSPGLAGGSYNEQFFGPGTRLTVL.